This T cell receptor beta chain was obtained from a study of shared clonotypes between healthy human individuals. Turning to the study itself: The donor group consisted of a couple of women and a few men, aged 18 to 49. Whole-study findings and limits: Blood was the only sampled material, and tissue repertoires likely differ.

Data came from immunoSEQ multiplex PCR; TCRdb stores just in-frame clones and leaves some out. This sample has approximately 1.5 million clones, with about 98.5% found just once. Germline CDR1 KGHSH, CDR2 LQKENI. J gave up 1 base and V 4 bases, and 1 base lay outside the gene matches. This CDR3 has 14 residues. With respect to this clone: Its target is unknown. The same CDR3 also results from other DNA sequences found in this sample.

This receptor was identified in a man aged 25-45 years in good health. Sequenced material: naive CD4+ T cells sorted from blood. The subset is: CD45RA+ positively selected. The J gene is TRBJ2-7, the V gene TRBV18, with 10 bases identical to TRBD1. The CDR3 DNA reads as TGTGCCAGCTCACGGGACAGGGGTTCCTACGAGCAGTACTTC. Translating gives CASSRDRGSYEQYF. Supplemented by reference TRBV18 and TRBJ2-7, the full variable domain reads NAGVMQNPRHLVRRRGQEARLRCSPMKGHSHVYWYRQLPEEGLKFMVYLQKENIIDESGMPKERFSAEFPKEGPSILRIQQVVRGDSAAYFCASSRDRGSYEQYFGPGTRLTVT.